This is a list of T cell receptor beta chains from one sample in a study of blood T cell repertoires in COVID-19. Here immunoSEQ multiplex PCR was the method, and the copy in TCRdb shows in-frame clones only, minus some. This sample carries about 180,000 clones, around four fifths of them seen once, and the ten largest clones take about 7%. Source material: peripheral blood. The source of these receptors is a man between 65 and 79 years old with active or convalescent COVID-19. CDR3s include the opening cysteine and the closing phenylalanine or tryptophan. The D gene is left open where the match is weak. Not every row has a clone size; where given, it reads once, few, many or a size class.

d_gene: TRBD2
j_gene: TRBJ2-1
abundance: NA
v_gene: TRBV12-3/TRBV12-4
CDR3aa: CASSFSSGNEQFF
CDR3nt: TGTGCCAGCAGTTTTTCTAGCGGCAATGAGCAGTTCTTC

d_gene: TRBD2
j_gene: TRBJ2-1
abundance: NA
v_gene: TRBV6-2/TRBV6-3
CDR3aa: CASSLGLVGSNEQFF
CDR3nt: TGTGCCAGCAGTCTTGGACTAGTAGGCTCCAATGAGCAGTTCTTC

d_gene: TRBD2
j_gene: TRBJ2-5
abundance: NA
v_gene: TRBV5-1
CDR3aa: CASSSGTSGGQETQYF
CDR3nt: TGCGCCAGCAGCTCGGGGACTAGCGGGGGCCAAGAGACCCAGTACTTC

d_gene: NA
j_gene: TRBJ1-2
abundance: once
v_gene: TRBV28
CDR3aa: CASSPENYGYTF
CDR3nt: TGTGCCAGCAGTCCAGAAAACTATGGCTACACCTTC

d_gene: NA
j_gene: TRBJ2-3
abundance: few
v_gene: TRBV10-2
CDR3aa: CASATTSGENTQYF
CDR3nt: TGCGCCAGCGCTACGACATCTGGCGAGAATACGCAGTATTTT

d_gene: NA
j_gene: TRBJ1-5
abundance: NA
v_gene: TRBV4-1
CDR3aa: CATSQGWGQPQHF
CDR3nt: TGCGCCACCAGCCAGGGATGGGGCCAGCCCCAGCATTTT

d_gene: TRBD1
j_gene: TRBJ1-6
abundance: NA
v_gene: TRBV10-1
CDR3aa: CASSVTGVYSPLHF
CDR3nt: TGCGCCAGCAGCGTTACAGGGGTTTATTCACCCCTCCACTTT

d_gene: TRBD2
j_gene: TRBJ2-1
abundance: NA
v_gene: TRBV15
CDR3aa: CATSKGTSGRPGSYNEQFF
CDR3nt: TGTGCCACCAGTAAAGGGACTAGCGGGAGGCCGGGCTCCTACAATGAGCAGTTCTTC

d_gene: TRBD1
j_gene: TRBJ1-2
abundance: once
v_gene: TRBV6-2/TRBV6-3
CDR3aa: CASSSGTGHGYTF
CDR3nt: TGTGCCAGCAGCTCGGGGACAGGGCATGGCTACACCTTC

d_gene: TRBD2
j_gene: TRBJ2-3
abundance: once
v_gene: TRBV5-5
CDR3aa: CASSLPGTSGTDTQYF
CDR3nt: TGTGCCAGCAGCTTGCCCGGGACTAGCGGCACAGATACGCAGTATTTT

d_gene: NA
j_gene: TRBJ2-3
abundance: NA
v_gene: TRBV7-2
CDR3aa: CASSLRGTTDTQYF
CDR3nt: TGTGCCAGCAGCTTACGCGGGACCACAGATACGCAGTATTTT

d_gene: TRBD2
j_gene: TRBJ2-1
abundance: NA
v_gene: TRBV11-1
CDR3aa: CASSPRGAGGLIEQFF
CDR3nt: TGTGCCAGCAGCCCGCGGGGAGCGGGAGGATTAATTGAGCAGTTCTTC

d_gene: TRBD1
j_gene: TRBJ1-4
abundance: few
v_gene: TRBV5-1
CDR3aa: CASSTGQGRNEKLFF
CDR3nt: TGCGCCAGCAGCACAGGACAGGGTCGAAATGAAAAACTGTTTTTT

d_gene: NA
j_gene: TRBJ1-6
abundance: NA
v_gene: TRBV2
CDR3aa: CASSEGMAGPRDSPLHF
CDR3nt: TGTGCCAGCAGTGAAGGGATGGCAGGGCCCCGGGATTCACCCCTCCACTTT

d_gene: NA
j_gene: TRBJ2-7
abundance: NA
v_gene: TRBV6-5
CDR3aa: CASKAPGTYEQYF
CDR3nt: TGTGCCAGCAAGGCCCCGGGAACCTACGAGCAGTACTTC

d_gene: NA
j_gene: TRBJ1-1
abundance: NA
v_gene: TRBV27
CDR3aa: CASSLDRRRDTEAFF
CDR3nt: TGTGCCAGCAGTTTAGACCGGCGGAGGGACACTGAAGCTTTCTTT

d_gene: TRBD2
j_gene: TRBJ2-7
abundance: few
v_gene: TRBV5-6
CDR3aa: CASSFLAGGRKVHVYEQYF
CDR3nt: TGTGCCAGCAGCTTCTTGGCGGGAGGGCGAAAGGTTCACGTTTACGAGCAGTACTTC

d_gene: NA
j_gene: TRBJ1-1
abundance: NA
v_gene: TRBV30
CDR3aa: CAWRGPGIPEAFF
CDR3nt: TGTGCCTGGAGAGGTCCCGGGATCCCTGAAGCTTTCTTT

d_gene: TRBD1
j_gene: TRBJ2-1
abundance: NA
v_gene: TRBV6-5
CDR3aa: CATTGGSYNEQFF
CDR3nt: TGTGCCACCACAGGGGGATCCTACAATGAGCAGTTCTTC

d_gene: TRBD1
j_gene: TRBJ1-2
abundance: NA
v_gene: TRBV29-1
CDR3aa: CSGRDSTLYGYTF
CDR3nt: TGCAGCGGGAGGGACAGCACGCTCTATGGCTACACCTTC

d_gene: NA
j_gene: TRBJ2-3
abundance: NA
v_gene: TRBV2
CDR3aa: CASTGGSYTDTQYF
CDR3nt: TGTGCAAGCACAGGAGGGTCTTACACAGATACGCAGTATTTT

d_gene: TRBD1
j_gene: TRBJ2-7
abundance: NA
v_gene: TRBV7-8
CDR3aa: CASSRDRVAAYEQYF
CDR3nt: TGTGCCAGCAGTAGGGACAGGGTTGCCGCCTACGAGCAGTACTTC

d_gene: NA
j_gene: TRBJ2-3
abundance: NA
v_gene: TRBV29-1
CDR3aa: CSVEGGRRGNTDTQYF
CDR3nt: TGCAGCGTTGAAGGTGGGCGGCGGGGCAACACAGATACGCAGTATTTT

d_gene: NA
j_gene: TRBJ1-1
abundance: NA
v_gene: TRBV7-9
CDR3aa: CASSSVGGNTEAFF
CDR3nt: TGTGCCAGCAGCTCTGTGGGGGGAAACACTGAAGCTTTCTTT

d_gene: NA
j_gene: TRBJ2-2
abundance: NA
v_gene: TRBV2
CDR3aa: CASSVTGNTGELFF
CDR3nt: TGTGCCAGCAGTGTTACAGGGAACACCGGGGAGCTGTTTTTT

d_gene: NA
j_gene: TRBJ1-1
abundance: NA
v_gene: TRBV9
CDR3aa: CASSATENTEAFF
CDR3nt: TGTGCCAGCAGCGCCACAGAGAACACTGAAGCTTTCTTT

d_gene: NA
j_gene: TRBJ2-1
abundance: few
v_gene: TRBV10-1
CDR3aa: CASSDGVGGNNEQFF
CDR3nt: TGCGCCAGCAGTGATGGGGTCGGAGGCAACAATGAGCAGTTCTTC

d_gene: TRBD1
j_gene: TRBJ1-6
abundance: NA
v_gene: TRBV4-2
CDR3aa: CASSPQQTPGTGYNSPLHF
CDR3nt: TGTGCCAGCAGCCCGCAGCAGACCCCCGGGACAGGTTATAATTCACCCCTCCACTTT

d_gene: NA
j_gene: TRBJ1-1
abundance: NA
v_gene: TRBV10-3
CDR3aa: CASRSGDMNTEAFF
CDR3nt: TGTGCCTCCAGATCAGGGGATATGAACACTGAAGCTTTCTTT

d_gene: NA
j_gene: TRBJ1-2
abundance: NA
v_gene: TRBV30
CDR3aa: CAWSRQEGGYTF
CDR3nt: TGTGCCTGGAGTCGACAGGAAGGGGGCTACACCTTC

d_gene: NA
j_gene: TRBJ1-6
abundance: NA
v_gene: TRBV23-1
CDR3aa: CASSQSTPRGSSYNSPLHF
CDR3nt: TGCGCCAGCAGTCAATCGACCCCACGCGGGAGCTCCTATAATTCACCCCTCCACTTT

d_gene: NA
j_gene: TRBJ2-3
abundance: NA
v_gene: TRBV5-1
CDR3aa: CASSLQGTSSTDTQYF
CDR3nt: TGCGCCAGCAGCTTGCAGGGTACATCTAGCACAGATACGCAGTATTTT

d_gene: TRBD1
j_gene: TRBJ2-2
abundance: NA
v_gene: TRBV5-1
CDR3aa: CASRLSTGGIGELFF
CDR3nt: TGCGCCAGCAGGTTATCAACAGGGGGCATCGGGGAGCTGTTTTTT

d_gene: TRBD2
j_gene: TRBJ2-4
abundance: few
v_gene: TRBV6-2/TRBV6-3
CDR3aa: CASSFRLAGEKNIQYF
CDR3nt: TGTGCCAGCAGCTTTAGACTAGCGGGGGAGAAAAACATTCAGTACTTC

d_gene: NA
j_gene: TRBJ2-3
abundance: NA
v_gene: TRBV15
CDR3aa: CATSIHFGGTSTDTQYF
CDR3nt: TGTGCCACCAGCATACATTTTGGGGGGACTAGCACAGATACGCAGTATTTT

d_gene: TRBD1
j_gene: TRBJ1-1
abundance: NA
v_gene: TRBV18
CDR3aa: CASSLSTGGIGSTEAFF
CDR3nt: TGTGCCAGCTCACTTTCCACAGGGGGTATCGGAAGCACTGAAGCTTTCTTT

d_gene: NA
j_gene: TRBJ2-3
abundance: few
v_gene: TRBV14
CDR3aa: CASSHILRGQGDTQYF
CDR3nt: TGTGCCAGCAGTCACATTCTGCGGGGCCAAGGAGATACGCAGTATTTT

d_gene: NA
j_gene: TRBJ1-1
abundance: NA
v_gene: TRBV6-5
CDR3aa: CASSYSRGGAEAFF
CDR3nt: TGTGCCAGCAGTTACTCCCGGGGGGGAGCTGAAGCTTTCTTT

d_gene: NA
j_gene: TRBJ2-1
abundance: NA
v_gene: TRBV2
CDR3aa: CASSRSRVRGNEQFF
CDR3nt: TGTGCCAGCTCCCGATCTAGGGTACGGGGCAATGAGCAGTTCTTC

d_gene: TRBD2
j_gene: TRBJ2-7
abundance: few
v_gene: TRBV7-9
CDR3aa: CASRPTGTSGYDEQYF
CDR3nt: TGTGCCAGCAGACCAACCGGGACTAGCGGGTACGACGAGCAGTACTTC

d_gene: NA
j_gene: TRBJ2-1
abundance: NA
v_gene: TRBV30
CDR3aa: CAWTRGFDNEQFF
CDR3nt: TGTGCCTGGACTAGAGGGTTCGACAATGAGCAGTTCTTC

d_gene: NA
j_gene: TRBJ2-3
abundance: NA
v_gene: TRBV4-1
CDR3aa: CASSQGGASDTQYF
CDR3nt: TGCGCCAGCAGCCAAGGCGGGGCCTCAGATACGCAGTATTTT

d_gene: TRBD1
j_gene: TRBJ1-3
abundance: NA
v_gene: TRBV7-9
CDR3aa: CASSRGTGTGDLGSGNTIYF
CDR3nt: TGTGCCAGCAGCAGGGGGACCGGGACAGGGGATTTGGGCTCTGGAAACACCATATATTTT

d_gene: TRBD1
j_gene: TRBJ1-1
abundance: NA
v_gene: TRBV30
CDR3aa: CAWISGTGDNTEAFF
CDR3nt: TGTGCCTGGATTTCCGGGACAGGGGATAACACTGAAGCTTTCTTT

d_gene: NA
j_gene: TRBJ1-2
abundance: NA
v_gene: TRBV29-1
CDR3aa: CSVEDRRNSGYTF
CDR3nt: TGCAGCGTTGAAGACAGGAGGAACTCTGGCTACACCTTC

d_gene: TRBD2
j_gene: TRBJ2-1
abundance: NA
v_gene: TRBV5-8
CDR3aa: CASSLSGRLHNEQFF
CDR3nt: TGTGCCAGCAGCTTGAGCGGGAGACTCCACAATGAGCAGTTCTTC

d_gene: TRBD2
j_gene: TRBJ2-5
abundance: few
v_gene: TRBV5-4
CDR3aa: CASSLPGTSAKGSQYF
CDR3nt: TGTGCCAGCAGCTTGCCCGGTACTAGCGCAAAAGGGAGCCAGTACTTC

d_gene: NA
j_gene: TRBJ2-7
abundance: NA
v_gene: TRBV2
CDR3aa: CASKEGEILYEQYF
CDR3nt: TGTGCCAGCAAGGAGGGAGAGATACTCTACGAGCAGTACTTC

d_gene: TRBD1
j_gene: TRBJ2-1
abundance: NA
v_gene: TRBV7-7
CDR3aa: CASSRQGLIEQFF
CDR3nt: TGTGCTAGCAGCCGACAGGGTCTGATCGAGCAGTTCTTC

d_gene: NA
j_gene: TRBJ1-1
abundance: NA
v_gene: TRBV6-5
CDR3aa: CASNFKRDTEAFF
CDR3nt: TGTGCCAGCAACTTTAAGAGGGACACTGAAGCTTTCTTT

d_gene: TRBD1
j_gene: TRBJ1-5
abundance: few
v_gene: TRBV19
CDR3aa: CASSIGTGNQPQHF
CDR3nt: TGTGCCAGTAGTATCGGGACAGGAAATCAGCCCCAGCATTTT

d_gene: NA
j_gene: TRBJ1-1
abundance: NA
v_gene: TRBV30
CDR3aa: CAWTRGLSNTEAFF
CDR3nt: TGTGCCTGGACGCGCGGGTTGTCGAACACTGAAGCTTTCTTT

d_gene: TRBD1
j_gene: TRBJ1-1
abundance: NA
v_gene: TRBV14
CDR3aa: CASSQDGTGYNTEAFF
CDR3nt: TGTGCCAGCAGCCAAGACGGGACAGGCTATAACACTGAAGCTTTCTTT

d_gene: TRBD1
j_gene: TRBJ2-7
abundance: large
v_gene: TRBV27
CDR3aa: CASSSQTGTSYEQYF
CDR3nt: TGTGCCAGCAGTTCCCAGACAGGGACCTCCTACGAGCAGTACTTC

d_gene: TRBD1
j_gene: TRBJ1-6
abundance: NA
v_gene: TRBV7-9
CDR3aa: CASSFLVEQGGYNSPLHF
CDR3nt: TGTGCCAGCAGCTTCTTAGTCGAACAGGGGGGCTATAATTCACCCCTCCACTTT